These T cell receptor beta chains were read from a single sample in a study of blood T cells in healthy people across ages. One entry per CDR3 protein, called by TCRdb with MiXCR from the 5' RACE reads. Altogether about 1.1 million distinct CDR3 sequences are present, 35% to 45% being singletons, with the ten largest covering under 15%. Sequenced material: blood. These receptors came from a man between 18 and 29 years old in good health. The CDR3 runs from the conserved cysteine through the conserved F or W. Fields, in order: V gene, J gene, clone size, D gene, CDR3 DNA, CDR3 protein. A D gene is named only where the DNA matches it firmly. Only some rows state a clone size, as once, few, many or a class for expanded clones.

v_call: TRBV7-2; j_call: TRBJ2-3; clone_size: once; d_call: NA; cdr3_nt: TGTGCCAGCGGCCCCGTAGAGACGCAGTATTTT; cdr3_aa: CASGPVETQYF
v_call: TRBV12-3/TRBV12-4; j_call: TRBJ2-5; clone_size: few; d_call: NA; cdr3_nt: TGTGCCAGCAGCTCGGCCGTGGTGAAGACCCAGTACTTC; cdr3_aa: CASSSAVVKTQYF
v_call: TRBV24-1; j_call: TRBJ2-1; clone_size: NA; d_call: TRBD1; cdr3_nt: TGTGCCACCAGCTCTCGGCAGGGGGCTAACAATGAGCAGTTCTTC; cdr3_aa: CATSSRQGANNEQFF
v_call: TRBV12-3/TRBV12-4; j_call: TRBJ2-7; clone_size: many; d_call: NA; cdr3_nt: TGTGCCAGCAGTTTGTGGGGGAACGAGCAGTACTTC; cdr3_aa: CASSLWGNEQYF
v_call: TRBV7-9; j_call: TRBJ2-3; clone_size: NA; d_call: TRBD2; cdr3_nt: TGTGCCAGCAGACCGACTAGCGGGGGAGCATTCACAGATACGCAGTATTTT; cdr3_aa: CASRPTSGGAFTDTQYF
v_call: TRBV6-5; j_call: TRBJ1-1; clone_size: NA; d_call: TRBD1; cdr3_nt: TGTGCCAGCATTCACAGGGGTGGAACTGAAGCTTTCTTT; cdr3_aa: CASIHRGGTEAFF
v_call: TRBV25-1; j_call: TRBJ2-3; clone_size: NA; d_call: NA; cdr3_nt: TGTGCCAGCAGTGAACGGAGCGGAGTCACAGATACGCAGTATTTT; cdr3_aa: CASSERSGVTDTQYF
v_call: TRBV9; j_call: TRBJ2-1; clone_size: once; d_call: TRBD2; cdr3_nt: TGTGCCAGCAACATGGGACTAGAGCTATACAATGAGCAGTTCTTC; cdr3_aa: CASNMGLELYNEQFF
v_call: TRBV6-5; j_call: TRBJ2-2; clone_size: many; d_call: NA; cdr3_nt: TGTGCCAGCAGTTACTCAGGGACCGGGGAGCTGTTTTTT; cdr3_aa: CASSYSGTGELFF
v_call: TRBV20-1; j_call: TRBJ2-1; clone_size: NA; d_call: TRBD1; cdr3_nt: TGCAGTGCCATCTCAGGACAGGGTATGAATGAGCAGTTCTTC; cdr3_aa: CSAISGQGMNEQFF
v_call: TRBV12-3/TRBV12-4; j_call: TRBJ2-2; clone_size: NA; d_call: NA; cdr3_nt: TGTGCCAGCAGTTTAGGGTCCGGCCAGATCGCCGGGGAGCTGTTTTTT; cdr3_aa: CASSLGSGQIAGELFF